Given below is one T cell receptor beta chain in context. Germline V gives CDR1 SGDLS, CDR2 YYNGEE. The CDR3 spans 14 residues. Trimming took 3 bases from V and 5 from J, leaving 14 bases between them. These data originate in a study of cytomegalovirus exposure and HLA in healthy donors. Researchers ran the PCR with 60 Vbeta and 13 Jbeta primers. Method: immunoSEQ multiplex PCR; TCRdb's copy keeps in-frame clones and lacks some. The top ten hold approximately 0.8% of the sample, which has approximately 190,000 clones, about 81% seen once. The receptor's source is a young woman in good health and CMV-seronegative. The sample taken for sequencing was PBMCs. The V gene is TRBV9, the J gene TRBJ1-2, with D perhaps matching TRBD1 (6 bases). The CDR3 DNA reads as TGTGCCAGCAGCGAACAGGGTTCATGGTATGGCTACACCTTC. Its protein product is CASSEQGSWYGYTF. The full variable domain, in which reference TRBV9 and TRBJ1-2 provide the parts outside the CDR3, is DSGVTQTPKHLITATGQRVTLRCSPRSGDLSVYWYQQSLDQGLQFLIQYYNGEERAKGNILERFSAQQFPDLHSELNLSSLELGDSALYFCASSEQGSWYGYTFGSGTRLTVV.